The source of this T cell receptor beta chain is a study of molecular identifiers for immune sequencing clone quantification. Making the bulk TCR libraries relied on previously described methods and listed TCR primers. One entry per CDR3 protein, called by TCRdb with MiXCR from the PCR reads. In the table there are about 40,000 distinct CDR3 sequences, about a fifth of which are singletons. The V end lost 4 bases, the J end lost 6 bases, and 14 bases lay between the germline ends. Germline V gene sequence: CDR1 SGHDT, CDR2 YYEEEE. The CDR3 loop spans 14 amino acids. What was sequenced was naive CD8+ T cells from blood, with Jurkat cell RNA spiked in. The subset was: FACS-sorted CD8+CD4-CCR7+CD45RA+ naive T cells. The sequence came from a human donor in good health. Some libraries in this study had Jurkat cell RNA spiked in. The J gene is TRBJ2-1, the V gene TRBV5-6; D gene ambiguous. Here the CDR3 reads CASSPRAPSNEQFF. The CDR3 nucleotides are TGTGCCAGCAGCCCCCGGGCCCCAAGCAATGAGCAGTTCTTC.